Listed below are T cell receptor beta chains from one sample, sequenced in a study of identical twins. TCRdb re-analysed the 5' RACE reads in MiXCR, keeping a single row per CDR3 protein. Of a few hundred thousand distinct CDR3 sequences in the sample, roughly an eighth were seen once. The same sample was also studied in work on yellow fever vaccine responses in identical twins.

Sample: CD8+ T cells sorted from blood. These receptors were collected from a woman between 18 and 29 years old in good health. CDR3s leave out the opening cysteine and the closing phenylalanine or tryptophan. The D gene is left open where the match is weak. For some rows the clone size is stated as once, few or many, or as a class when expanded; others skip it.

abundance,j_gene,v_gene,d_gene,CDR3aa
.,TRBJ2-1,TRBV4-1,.,ASSPLHSNEQF
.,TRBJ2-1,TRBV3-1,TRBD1,ASSQAGPGQGFYNEQF
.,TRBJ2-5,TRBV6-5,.,ASSHRGGTETQY
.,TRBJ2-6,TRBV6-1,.,ASQTGAGANVLT
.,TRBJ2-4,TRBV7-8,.,ASSAPGGAGNIQY
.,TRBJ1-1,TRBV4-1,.,ASSQDLGRDKEAF
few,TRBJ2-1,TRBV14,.,ASSQDGFPLQF
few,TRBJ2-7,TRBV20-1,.,SATLPPNYEQY
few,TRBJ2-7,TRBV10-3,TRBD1,ATGTGDDYEQY
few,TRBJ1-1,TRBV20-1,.,SAIGELMNTEAF
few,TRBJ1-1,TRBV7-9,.,ASTRGGPSEAF
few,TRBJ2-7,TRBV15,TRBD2,ATSSKGQASGRGNYEQY
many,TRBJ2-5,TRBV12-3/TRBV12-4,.,ASSLSVQETQY
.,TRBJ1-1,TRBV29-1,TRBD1,SVLKTGDPGDTEAF
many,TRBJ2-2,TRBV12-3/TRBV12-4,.,ASSLVTVSTGELF
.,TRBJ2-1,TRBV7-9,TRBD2,ASSRGLAGYSNEQF
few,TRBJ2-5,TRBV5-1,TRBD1,ASSLGDREETQY
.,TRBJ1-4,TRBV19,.,ASSDSDNEKLF
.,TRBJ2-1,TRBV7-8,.,ASSPPWKGRNNEQF
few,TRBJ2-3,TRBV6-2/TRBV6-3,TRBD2,AALERGVPDTQY
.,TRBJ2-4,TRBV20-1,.,SALFGNQNIQY
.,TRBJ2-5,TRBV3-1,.,ASSQVTLGGDQY
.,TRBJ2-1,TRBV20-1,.,SVSREAVFDEQF
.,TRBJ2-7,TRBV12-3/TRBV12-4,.,ASSYGLGAYEQY
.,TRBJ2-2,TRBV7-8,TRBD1,ASSLLGGSTGELF
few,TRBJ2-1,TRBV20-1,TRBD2,SATSESSYNEQF
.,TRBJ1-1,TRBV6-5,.,ASSYAALSNTEAF
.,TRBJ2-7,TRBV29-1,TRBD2,SVTGGVKDTYEQY
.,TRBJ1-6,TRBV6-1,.,ASSPGSSSPLH
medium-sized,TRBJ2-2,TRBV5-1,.,ASRRTRDYTGELF
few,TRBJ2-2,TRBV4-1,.,ASSPYLNTGELF
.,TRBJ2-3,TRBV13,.,ASSLRQARDTQY
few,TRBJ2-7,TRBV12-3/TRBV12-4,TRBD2,ASSSRAGGRGEQY
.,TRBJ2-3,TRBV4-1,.,ASRGTFTDTQY
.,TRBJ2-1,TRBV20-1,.,SVRALGGFDNEQF
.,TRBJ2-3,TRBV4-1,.,ASSLPQGLTDTQY
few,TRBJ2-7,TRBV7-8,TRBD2,ASSPDSGIYEQY
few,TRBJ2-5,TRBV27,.,ASSLSLAAQETQY
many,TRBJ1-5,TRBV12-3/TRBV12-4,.,ASSPLWGAVQPQH
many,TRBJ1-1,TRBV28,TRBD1,ASTDRMAYTEAF
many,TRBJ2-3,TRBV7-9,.,ASSLPGSTTDTQY
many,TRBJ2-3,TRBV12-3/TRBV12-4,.,ASSSWRGTDTQY
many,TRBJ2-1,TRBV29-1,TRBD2,SVDSLAGTGADYNEQF
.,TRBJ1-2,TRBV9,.,ASSVATTDTHGYT
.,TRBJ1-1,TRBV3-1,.,ASSHRDSLNTEAF
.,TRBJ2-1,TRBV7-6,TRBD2,ASSRLAGAYNEQF
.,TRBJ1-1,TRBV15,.,ATSRDRGGTEVF
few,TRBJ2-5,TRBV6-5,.,ASSYGQGWETQY
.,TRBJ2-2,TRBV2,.,ASSIGELF
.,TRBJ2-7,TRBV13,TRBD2,ASSSIAGAHHEQY
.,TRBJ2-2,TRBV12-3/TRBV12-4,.,ASSWGEDTGELF
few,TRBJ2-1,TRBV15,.,ATSRDKGRAANEQF
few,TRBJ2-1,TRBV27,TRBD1,ASTIGSDWTGYNEQF
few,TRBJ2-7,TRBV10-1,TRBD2,ASSEYGRSHYEQY
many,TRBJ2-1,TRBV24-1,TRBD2,ATRPRTSGGEQF
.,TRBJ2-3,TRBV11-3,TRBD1,ASSVTGGTDTQY
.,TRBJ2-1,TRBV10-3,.,AISESQVYEQF
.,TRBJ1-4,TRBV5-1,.,ASSLAVAASNEKLF
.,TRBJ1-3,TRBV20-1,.,SASREGNTIY